This T cell receptor beta chain was identified in a study of response to subunit inactivated influenza vaccine. Study-wide findings and caveats: The study's authors posited that every seasonal influenza vaccination enlists few new T cells.

Of note for this clonotype: Its target is not known.

TCRdb fed the RT-PCR reads into MiXCR, producing one record per CDR3 protein. The table lists about 500,000 distinct CDR3 sequences, more than 15% of them singletons. V lost 4 bases, J lost 1 base, and 1 base stayed unmatched. Germline V lookup: CDR1 SQVTM, CDR2 ANQGSEA. CDR3 size: 13 residues. The V gene is TRBV29-1, the J gene TRBJ2-5; 9 bases fit TRBD2. The TCR originated in a man aged 50 to 69 who received an inactivated influenza vaccine. The specimen comprised CD4+ T cells sorted from PBMCs, sampled less than 30 months after vaccination. The CDR3 DNA reads as TGCAGCGTTGTGACTAGCGGCCAAGAGACCCAGTACTTC. It specifies CSVVTSGQETQYF.